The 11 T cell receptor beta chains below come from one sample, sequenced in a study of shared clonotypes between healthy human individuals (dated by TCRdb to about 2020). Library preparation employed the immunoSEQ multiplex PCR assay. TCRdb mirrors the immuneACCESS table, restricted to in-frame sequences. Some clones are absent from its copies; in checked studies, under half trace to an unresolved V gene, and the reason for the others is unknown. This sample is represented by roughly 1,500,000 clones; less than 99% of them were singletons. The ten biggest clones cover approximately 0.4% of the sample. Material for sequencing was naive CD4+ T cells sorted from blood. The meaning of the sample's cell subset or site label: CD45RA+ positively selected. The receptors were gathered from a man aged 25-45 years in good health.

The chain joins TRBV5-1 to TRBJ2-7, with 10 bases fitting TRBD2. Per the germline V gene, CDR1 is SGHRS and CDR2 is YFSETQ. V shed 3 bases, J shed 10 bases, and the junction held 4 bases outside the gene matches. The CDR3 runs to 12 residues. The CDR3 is CASSSVAGGQYF. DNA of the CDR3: TGCGCCAGCAGCTCAGTAGCGGGAGGACAGTACTTC.

The CDR3, as DNA: TGTGCCAGCAGTTTAACAGGGGCGCCCCACGGGGAGCTGTTTTTT. This codes for CASSLTGAPHGELFF. The genes are TRBV28 and TRBJ2-2; 7 nucleotides match TRBD1. J lost 7 bases, V lost 2 bases, and 7 bases had no gene match. The germline gives CDR1 MDHEN, CDR2 SYDVKM. CDR3 size: 15 residues.

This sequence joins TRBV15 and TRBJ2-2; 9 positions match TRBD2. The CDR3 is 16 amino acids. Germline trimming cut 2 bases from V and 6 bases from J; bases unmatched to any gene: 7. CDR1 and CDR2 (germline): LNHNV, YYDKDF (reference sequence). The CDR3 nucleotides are TGTGCCACCAGCAGATTAGCGGGAGCGGCAGCCGGGGAGCTGTTTTTT. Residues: CATSRLAGAAAGELFF.

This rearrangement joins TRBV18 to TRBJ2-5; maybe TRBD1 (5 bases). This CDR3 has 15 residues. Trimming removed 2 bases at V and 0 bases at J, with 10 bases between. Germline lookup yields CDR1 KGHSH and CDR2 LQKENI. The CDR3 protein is CASSPDRMYQETQYF. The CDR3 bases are TGTGCCAGCTCACCAGACAGAATGTACCAAGAGACCCAGTACTTC.

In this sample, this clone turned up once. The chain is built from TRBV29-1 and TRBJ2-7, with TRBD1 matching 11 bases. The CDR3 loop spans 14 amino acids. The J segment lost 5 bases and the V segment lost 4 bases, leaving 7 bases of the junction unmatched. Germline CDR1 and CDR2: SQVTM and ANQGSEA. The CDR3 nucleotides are TGCAGCGTTGCTGGGGACAGGGGGTCCAACGAGCAGTACTTC. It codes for CSVAGDRGSNEQYF.

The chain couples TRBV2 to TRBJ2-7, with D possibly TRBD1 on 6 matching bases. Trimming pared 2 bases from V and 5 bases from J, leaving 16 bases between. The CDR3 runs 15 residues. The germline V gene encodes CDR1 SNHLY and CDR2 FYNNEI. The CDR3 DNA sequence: TGTGCCAGCAGTGAACCGACAGGACTTCTGGACGAGCAGTACTTC. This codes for CASSEPTGLLDEQYF.

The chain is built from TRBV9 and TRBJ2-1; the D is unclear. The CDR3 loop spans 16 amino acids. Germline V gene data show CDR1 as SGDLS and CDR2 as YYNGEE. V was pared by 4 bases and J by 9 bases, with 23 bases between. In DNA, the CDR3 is TGTGCCAGCAGCCAATTCGTAGCAAGTAATCTGGGTGAGCAGTTCTTC. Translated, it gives CASSQFVASNLGEQFF.

The CDR3 bases are TGTGCCAGCAGCGTCCTGGGGGGATCCTACGAGCAGTACTTC. Translation: CASSVLGGSYEQYF. The chain employs TRBV9 and TRBJ2-7; the D gene is possibly TRBD2 (6 bases). Trimming shortened V by 2 bases and J by 1 base, and 10 bases separated the two germline ends. The CDR3 covers 14 residues. Germline lookup yields CDR1 SGDLS and CDR2 YYNGEE.

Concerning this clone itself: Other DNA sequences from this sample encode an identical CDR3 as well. The CDR3, as DNA: TGTGCCAGCAGTCTCGGGAGGGAGCAGTTCTTC. Translating it yields CASSLGREQFF. The chain carries TRBV28 and TRBJ2-1, with TRBD2 matching 7 bases. Trimming removed 5 bases from V and 10 bases from J; junction bases left unmatched: 2. Germline CDR1 and CDR2: MDHEN and SYDVKM. This CDR3 comprises 11 residues.

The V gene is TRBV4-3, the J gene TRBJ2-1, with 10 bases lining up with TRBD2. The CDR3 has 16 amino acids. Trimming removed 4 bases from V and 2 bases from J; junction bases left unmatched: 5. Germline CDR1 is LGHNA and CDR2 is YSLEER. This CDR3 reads CASSRTSGRAYNEQFF. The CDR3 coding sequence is TGCGCCAGCAGCCGGACTAGCGGTAGGGCCTACAATGAGCAGTTCTTC.

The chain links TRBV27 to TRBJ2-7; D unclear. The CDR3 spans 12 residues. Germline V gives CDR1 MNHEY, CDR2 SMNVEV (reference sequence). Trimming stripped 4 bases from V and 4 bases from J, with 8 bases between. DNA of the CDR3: TGTGCCAGCAGTTCTCACTCATACGAGCAGTACTTC. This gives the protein CASSSHSYEQYF.